The clone carrying this T cell receptor beta chain was found once. Source study methods: Amplification from reference gene primers served as the basis for estimated nucleated cell counts. Libraries were prepared by immunoSEQ multiplex PCR; TCRdb keeps only in-frame clonotypes and omits some of them. The V and J calls and clone size were taken over from that table, and D and trimming were inferred from the DNA. In the table there are roughly 150,000 clones, just under 85% of which are singletons. The sample belongs to a study of blood T cell repertoires in COVID-19. As for the study in general: Collection of acute and convalescent COVID-19 samples took place in the United States, Italy and Spain. T cells, B-cell-depleted T cells, or PBMCs supplied cDNA or gDNA.

Patients at the Seattle site were enrolled during active infection and followed longitudinally. The CDR3 is made up of 13 amino acids. The germline V and J ends were trimmed by 7 bases and 1 base, with 8 bases remaining between them. Germline CDR1 is SNHLY and CDR2 is FYNNEI. The receptor's source is a woman of 80 years or more with COVID-19, enrolled during active disease. The chain couples TRBV2 to TRBJ2-1, with a tentative D call TRBD2 (6 bases). The sequenced material came from peripheral blood. The CDR3 reads CASKGTSYNEQFF. The CDR3, as DNA: TGTGCCAGCAAAGGGACTTCCTACAATGAGCAGTTCTTC.